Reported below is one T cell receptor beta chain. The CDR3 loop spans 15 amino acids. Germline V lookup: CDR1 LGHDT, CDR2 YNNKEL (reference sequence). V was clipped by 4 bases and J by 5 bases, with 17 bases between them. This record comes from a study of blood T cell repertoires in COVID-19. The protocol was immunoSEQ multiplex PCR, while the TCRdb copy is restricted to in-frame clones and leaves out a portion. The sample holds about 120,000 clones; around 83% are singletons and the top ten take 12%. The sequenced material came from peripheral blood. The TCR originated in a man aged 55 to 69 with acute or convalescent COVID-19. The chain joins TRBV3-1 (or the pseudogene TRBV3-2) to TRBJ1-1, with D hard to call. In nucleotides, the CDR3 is TGTGCCAGCAGCCCCCCGCGGAGGGAATCGACTGAAGCTTTCTTT. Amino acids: CASSPPRRESTEAFF.